This entry lists 28 T cell receptor beta chains sequenced from one sample in a study of T cells in Graves' hyperthyroidism and ophthalmopathy. Regions amplified from RNA transcripts were the TCR beta CDR3 regions. Researchers ran a first-round RT-PCR on the TCR CDR3 using the HTBI primer set. TCRdb itself ran the multiplex PCR reads through MiXCR, one entry per CDR3 protein. Altogether over 700,000 distinct CDR3 sequences are present, roughly 40% being singletons, with the ten largest covering 8.9%. Sequenced input: blood. The receptors originated from a man in his late teens or twenties with Graves' hyperthyroidism.

Remarks on this clonotype: This may be a read error: a much more frequent sequence differs by one nucleotide. The rearrangement uses TRBV25-1 and TRBJ1-1; D is ambiguous. Trimming took 9 bases from V and 1 from J, leaving 3 bases between them. The CDR3 has 10 residues. The germline CDR1 and CDR2 sequences are MGHDK and SYGVNS. The CDR3 here is CARANTEAFF. CDR3 nucleotides: TGTGCCAGGGCGAACACTGAAGCTTTCTTT.

The gene calls are TRBV20-1 and TRBJ2-5, with TRBD1 matching 10 bases. V trimming: 3 bases; J trimming: 4 bases; junction bases outside the gene matches: 8. The CDR3 sequence is 15 residues long. From germline, CDR1 is DFQATT and CDR2 SNEGSKA (reference sequence). The CDR3 spells CSARTGQGDAETQYF. CDR3 sequence (DNA): TGCAGTGCTAGGACCGGACAGGGGGACGCAGAGACCCAGTACTTC.

The CDR3 DNA sequence: TGTGCCAGCAGCCAAGAGGGCCTACCAGGGGTCAGTTCACCCCTCCACTTT. As protein: CASSQEGLPGVSSPLHF. The J gene is TRBJ1-6, the V gene TRBV7-2; maybe TRBD1 (6 bases). V was shortened by 5 bases and J by 9 bases, with 23 bases between the two germline ends. Germline V gene sequence: CDR1 SGHTA, CDR2 FQGNSA. The CDR3 contains 17 residues.

The gene calls are TRBV20-1 and TRBJ2-7; 10 positions agree with TRBD1. CDR1 and CDR2 from the germline V gene are DFQATT and SNEGSKA (reference sequence). V trimming: 1 base; J trimming: 6 bases; junction bases outside the gene matches: 6. The CDR3 has 14 residues. CDR3 in DNA: TGCAGTGCTAGAGGGGGGACAGGGGTGACCGAGCAGTACTTC. It encodes CSARGGTGVTEQYF.

The count of this clonotype is one. The chain recombines TRBV7-6 with TRBJ1-6, with 9 bases lining up with TRBD1. This CDR3 is 14 amino acids long. The V gene end was trimmed by 6 bases and the J gene end by 10 bases; junction bases not matched to a gene: 7. CDR1 SGHVS and CDR2 FNYEAQ come from the germline V gene. The DNA for the CDR3 is TGTGCCAGCAGAAGGGACAGGGAAGACTCACCCCTCCACTTT. Amino acids: CASRRDREDSPLHF.

The chain is built from TRBV28 and TRBJ1-4; no definite D call. CDR1 and CDR2 from the germline V gene are MDHEN and SYDVKM. The CDR3 extends over 11 amino acids. With 8 bases removed from V and 4 bases from J, the gap between germline ends came to 5 bases. The CDR3 here is CASFNNEKLFF. The CDR3 DNA sequence: TGTGCCAGCTTCAATAATGAAAAACTGTTTTTT.

This clonotype was counted a few times. V usage is TRBV20-1 and J usage is TRBJ1-4, with D maybe TRBD1 (6 bases). This CDR3 spans 14 amino acids. V dropped 1 base and J dropped 6 bases, with 12 bases sitting between them. Germline values: CDR1 DFQATT, CDR2 SNEGSKA (reference sequence). CDR3 DNA sequence: TGCAGTGCTAGAGGAGGGGGGTCGGATGAAAAACTGTTTTTT. Encoded protein: CSARGGGSDEKLFF.

This clonotype was seen a few times. For the CDR3, the DNA is TGTGCCGGGGGGGGACAGGGGACAACCGGGGAGCTGTTTTTT. Encoded protein: CAGGGQGTTGELFF. The chain is built from TRBV10-3 and TRBJ2-2; TRBD1 matches at 10 bases. With 11 bases clipped from V and 5 bases from J, the junction kept 8 bases outside the gene matches. This CDR3 contains 14 residues. Germline V gene lookup returns CDR1 ENHRY and CDR2 SYGVKD.

Regarding this clonotype: Mismatch with germline at one junction end may stem from a read error. This chain connects TRBV10-3 to TRBJ1-5, with D unclear. CDR3 size: 12 residues. Germline V gives CDR1 ENHRY, CDR2 SYGVKD. In DNA form, the CDR3 reads TGTGCCATCAGTGGAGTGAATCGGCCCCAGCATTTT. It yields the protein CAISGVNRPQHF.

In its sample, this clonotype was seen a few times. V usage is TRBV16 and J usage is TRBJ1-4; tentative D call: TRBD1 (5 bases). CDR1 and CDR2 from the germline V gene are KGHSY and FQNENV. The CDR3 has 13 amino acids. V lost 8 bases, J lost 5 bases, and 12 bases lay in between. The CDR3 region is CASERGMNEKLFF. In DNA, the CDR3 is TGTGCCAGCGAAAGGGGAATGAATGAAAAACTGTTTTTT.

This clonotype was seen a handful of times. The chain couples TRBV19 to TRBJ2-7; 11 bases agree with TRBD2. Trimming removed 4 bases from V and 3 bases from J; junction bases left unmatched: 5. Germline loops: CDR1 LNHDA, CDR2 SQIVND (reference sequence). This CDR3 has 15 residues. CDR3 nucleotide sequence: TGTGCCAGTAGTACCCATGGGACTAGCGGCTACGAGCAGTACTTC. Its translation is CASSTHGTSGYEQYF.

This clonotype came up a few times. V gene TRBV19 combines with J gene TRBJ2-6; no reliable D call. Germline-derived CDR1 and CDR2 are LNHDA and SQIVND (reference sequence). The CDR3 covers 16 residues. Trimming left V 3 bases short and J 0 bases short, with 9 bases between. DNA of the CDR3: TGTGCCAGTAGTATCCCCCAGCCCTCTGGGGCCAACGTCCTGACTTTC. Its protein product is CASSIPQPSGANVLTF.

For this clonotype: It is likely a read error, because the conserved phenylalanine at the end of the CDR3 is missing. No DNA is shown, since the ends of the CDR3 on it are uncertain; the CDR3 is the one TCRdb lists. The chain recombines TRBV4-1 with TRBJ2-5. The CDR3 length equals 8 residues, ends included. In germline, CDR1 is MGHRA, CDR2 YSYEKL. Here the CDR3 reads CASSQEVG.

This clonotype was recorded a few times. Given a much more abundant clone one base away, this may be a read error. J is TRBJ1-5 and V is TRBV2; D gene unclear. Germline V gene data show CDR1 as SNHLY and CDR2 as FYNNEI. The CDR3 spans 11 residues. The CDR3 DNA sequence: TGTGCCGGCAGTGAAGATGTGGCCCAGCATTTT. Residues: CAGSEDVAQHF.

V and J are TRBV29-1 and TRBJ2-2; 8 bases line up with TRBD1. Germline lookup yields CDR1 SQVTM and CDR2 ANQGSEA. Losses at the gene ends were 5 bases for V and 3 bases for J; bases not matched to a gene: 8. The CDR3 is 15 residues long. CDR3 sequence reads: CSVRERDRHTGELFF. The CDR3, as DNA: TGCAGCGTTCGGGAACGGGACAGGCACACCGGGGAGCTGTTTTTT.

The sample holds many counts of this clonotype. J is TRBJ1-2 and V is TRBV7-9; TRBD1 is a possible D gene (6 bases). Germline V gene lookup returns CDR1 SEHNR and CDR2 FQNEAQ (reference sequence). The CDR3 contains 13 residues. With 0 bases removed from V and 7 bases from J, the gap between germline ends came to 9 bases. The chain's CDR3 is CASSLARGVGYTF. The CDR3 DNA reads as TGTGCCAGCAGCTTAGCCAGGGGCGTTGGCTACACCTTC.

This clonotype was counted only a few times. This chain connects TRBV6-6 to TRBJ1-6; D may be TRBD1 (6 bases). Germline CDR1 MNHNY, CDR2 SVGAGI (reference sequence). The V end was cut by 6 bases, the J end by 0 bases, with 12 bases between. This CDR3 spans 16 amino acids. The chain's CDR3 is CASSHGQSSYNSPLHF. CDR3 nucleotide sequence: TGTGCCAGCAGCCATGGACAGAGCTCCTATAATTCACCCCTCCACTTT.

This sequence joins TRBV20-1 and TRBJ1-2; perhaps TRBD1 as D (6 bases). Germline assignment: CDR1 DFQATT and CDR2 SNEGSKA (reference sequence). Trimming left V 3 bases short and J 7 bases short, with 15 bases between. The CDR3 is 13 amino acids. CDR3 sequence (DNA): TGCAGTGCTAGGAAGGGGGGCGGGAGTGGCTACACCTTC. This sequence encodes CSARKGGGSGYTF.

This clonotype was observed many times. V usage is TRBV7-9 and J usage is TRBJ2-5; D possibly corresponds to TRBD2 (6 bases). Germline CDR1 and CDR2: SEHNR and FQNEAQ (reference sequence). This CDR3 is 12 amino acids long. Trimming took off 10 bases at V and 7 bases at J, with 16 bases between the two ends. CDR3 coding DNA: TGTGCCACCACGGAGGGCGCGGGGACCCAGTACTTC. It yields the protein CATTEGAGTQYF.

As concerns this clonotype: The junction departs from germline at one end; a sequencing error may be responsible. The CDR3 DNA follows: TGCAGTGCTAGAGATATAGGGGGCACTGAAGCTCTCTTT. Protein sequence: CSARDIGGTEALF. The V call is TRBV20-1, the J call TRBJ1-1, with 7 bases fitting TRBD1. This CDR3 has 13 amino acids. Germline assignment: CDR1 DFQATT and CDR2 SNEGSKA (reference sequence).

This sequence joins TRBV20-1 and TRBJ1-5; D is possibly TRBD1 (5 bases). From germline, CDR1 is DFQATT and CDR2 SNEGSKA (reference sequence). This CDR3 contains 14 residues. Trimming stripped 6 bases from V and 7 bases from J, with 19 bases between. CDR3 DNA sequence: TGCAGTGCGAGCGGGAGGGGCGGTGAGCAGCCCCAGCATTTT. Encoded protein: CSASGRGGEQPQHF.

The chain links TRBV7-8 to TRBJ2-7; 7 positions agree with TRBD1. CDR3 length: 12 amino acids. J lost 9 bases, V lost 2 bases, and 4 bases had no gene match. CDR1 is SGHVS and CDR2 is FQNEAQ in the germline V gene. The CDR3 DNA reads TGTGCCAGCAGCTTACAGGCAGGGGGGCAGTACTTC. Protein sequence: CASSLQAGGQYF. Filled out from reference TRBV7-8 and TRBJ2-7, the complete variable domain reads GAGVSQSPRYKVAKRGQDVALRCDPISGHVSLFWYQQALGQGPEFLTYFQNEAQLDKSGLPSDRFFAERPEGSVSTLKIQRTQQEDSAVYLCASSLQAGGQYFGPGTRLTVT.

The V gene is TRBV7-9, the J gene TRBJ2-7; a weak D match, TRBD2 (6 bases). The CDR3 is 15 residues long. Looked up from germline, CDR1 is SEHNR and CDR2 is FQNEAQ (reference sequence). V lost 5 bases to trimming and J lost 0 bases, with 14 bases between them. CDR3 amino acids: CASSPRDSHSYEQYF. CDR3 DNA: TGTGCCAGCAGCCCCCGGGACTCCCACTCCTACGAGCAGTACTTC.

This clonotype was seen more than once but under ten times. This sequence joins TRBV7-8 and TRBJ2-2; D call uncertain. This CDR3 has 13 amino acids. Germline CDR1 reads SGHVS; CDR2 reads FQNEAQ. Trimming shortened V by 5 bases and J by 7 bases, and 11 bases separated the two germline ends. CDR3 nucleotides: TGTGCCAGCAGCCTCTGGACGGACGGGGAGCTGTTTTTT. The encoded protein is CASSLWTDGELFF.

This clonotype has only a few counts. The chain is built from TRBV5-1 and TRBJ1-1; the match to TRBD1 covers 7 bases. This CDR3 contains 15 residues. The V gene end was trimmed by 4 bases and the J gene end by 1 base; junction bases not matched to a gene: 7. CDR1 is SGHRS and CDR2 is YFSETQ in the germline V gene. As DNA, the CDR3 is TGCGCCAGCAGCGTGAAACAGGGGAGGAACACTGAAGCTTTCTTT. Amino acids: CASSVKQGRNTEAFF.

The chain links TRBV4-1 to TRBJ2-5, with a possible D match to TRBD2 (6 bases). Per the germline V gene, CDR1 is MGHRA and CDR2 is YSYEKL. The CDR3 covers 17 residues. V lost 1 base to trimming and J lost 1 base, with 16 bases between them. CDR3 sequence: CASSQGGGSGAQETQYF. The DNA of the CDR3 is TGCGCCAGCAGCCAAGGTGGGGGGAGTGGGGCCCAAGAGACCCAGTACTTC.

The chain has TRBV2 and TRBJ2-7; D is possibly TRBD1 (6 bases). Deletions cut 10 bases from V and 4 bases from J, with 20 bases between. CDR3 length: 14 amino acids. Looked up from germline, CDR1 is SNHLY and CDR2 is FYNNEI. The CDR3 region is CAIRGGLPPYEQYF. Here the CDR3 DNA reads TGTGCCATCAGGGGCGGACTCCCCCCTTACGAGCAGTACTTC.

The rearrangement uses TRBV20-1 and TRBJ2-7; D may be TRBD1 (5 bases). V shed 0 bases and J shed 3 bases, with 12 bases lying between them. The CDR3 extends over 14 amino acids. Per the germline V gene, CDR1 is DFQATT and CDR2 is SNEGSKA (reference sequence). DNA of the CDR3: TGCAGTGCTAGAGATCCCGGTAGGGGCTACGAGCAGTACTTC. Translated, it gives CSARDPGRGYEQYF.